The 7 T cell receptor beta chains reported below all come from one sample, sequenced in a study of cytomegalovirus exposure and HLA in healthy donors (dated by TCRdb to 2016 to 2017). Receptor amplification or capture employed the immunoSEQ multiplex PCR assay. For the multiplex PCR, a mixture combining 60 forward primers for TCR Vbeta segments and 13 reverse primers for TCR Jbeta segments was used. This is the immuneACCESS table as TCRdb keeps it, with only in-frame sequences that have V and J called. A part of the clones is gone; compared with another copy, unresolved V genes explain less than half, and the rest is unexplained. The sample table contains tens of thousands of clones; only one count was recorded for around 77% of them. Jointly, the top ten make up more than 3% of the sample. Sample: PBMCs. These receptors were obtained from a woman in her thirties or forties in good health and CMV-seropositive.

This chain's CDR3 is CASSSGKSNEKLFF. In DNA form, the CDR3 reads TGTGCCAGCAGTTCGGGGAAGAGTAATGAAAAACTGTTTTTT. The chain has TRBV6-1 and TRBJ1-4; D gene unclear. V lost 5 bases, J lost 4 bases, and 11 bases lay in between. CDR3 length: 14 residues. Germline CDR1 is MNHNS and CDR2 is SASEGT.

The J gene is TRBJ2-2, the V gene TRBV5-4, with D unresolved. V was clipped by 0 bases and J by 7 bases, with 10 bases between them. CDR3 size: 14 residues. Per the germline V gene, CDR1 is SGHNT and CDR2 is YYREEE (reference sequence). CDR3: CASSLGQKNGELFF. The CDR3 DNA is TGTGCCAGCAGCTTGGGGCAGAAGAACGGGGAGCTGTTTTTT.

The CDR3 bases are TGTGCCAGTAGTATTGCGACAGGGGCCTACACCTTC. Amino acid sequence: CASSIATGAYTF. The rearrangement joins TRBV19 to TRBJ1-2, with 8 nucleotides matching TRBD1. Germline CDR1 is LNHDA and CDR2 is SQIVND (reference sequence). V was pared by 3 bases and J by 10 bases, with 4 bases of the junction left unmatched. This CDR3 comprises 12 residues. The variable domain in full, with the rest retrieved from reference TRBV19 and TRBJ1-2, is DGGITQSPKYLFRKEGQNVTLSCEQNLNHDAMYWYRQDPGQGLRLIYYSQIVNDFQKGDIAEGYSVSREKKESFPLTVTSAQKNPTAFYLCASSIATGAYTFGSGTRLTVV.

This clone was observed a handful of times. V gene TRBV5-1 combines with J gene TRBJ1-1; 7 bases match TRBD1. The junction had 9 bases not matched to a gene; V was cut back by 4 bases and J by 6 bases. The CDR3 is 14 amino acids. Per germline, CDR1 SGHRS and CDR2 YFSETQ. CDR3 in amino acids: CASSALGQGAEAFF. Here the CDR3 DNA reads TGCGCCAGCAGCGCGCTGGGGCAGGGGGCTGAAGCTTTCTTT.

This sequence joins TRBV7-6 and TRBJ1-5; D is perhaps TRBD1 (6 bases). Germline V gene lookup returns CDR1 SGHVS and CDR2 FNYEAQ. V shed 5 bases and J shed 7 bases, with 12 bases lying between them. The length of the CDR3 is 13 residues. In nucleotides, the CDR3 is TGTGCCAGCAGCCAACAGGGAACGCAGCCCCAGCATTTT. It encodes CASSQQGTQPQHF.

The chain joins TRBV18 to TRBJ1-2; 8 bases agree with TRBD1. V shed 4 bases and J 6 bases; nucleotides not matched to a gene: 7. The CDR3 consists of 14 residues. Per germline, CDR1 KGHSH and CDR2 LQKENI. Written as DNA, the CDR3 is TGTGCCAGCTCACTTTCAGGACAGGGAGATGGCTACACCTTC. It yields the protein CASSLSGQGDGYTF.

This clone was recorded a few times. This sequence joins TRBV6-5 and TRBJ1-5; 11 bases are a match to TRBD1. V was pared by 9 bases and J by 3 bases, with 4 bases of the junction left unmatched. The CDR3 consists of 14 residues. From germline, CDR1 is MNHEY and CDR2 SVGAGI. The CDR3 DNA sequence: TGTGCCAGTAGGACAGGGGGCCACAATCAGCCCCAGCATTTT. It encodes CASRTGGHNQPQHF.